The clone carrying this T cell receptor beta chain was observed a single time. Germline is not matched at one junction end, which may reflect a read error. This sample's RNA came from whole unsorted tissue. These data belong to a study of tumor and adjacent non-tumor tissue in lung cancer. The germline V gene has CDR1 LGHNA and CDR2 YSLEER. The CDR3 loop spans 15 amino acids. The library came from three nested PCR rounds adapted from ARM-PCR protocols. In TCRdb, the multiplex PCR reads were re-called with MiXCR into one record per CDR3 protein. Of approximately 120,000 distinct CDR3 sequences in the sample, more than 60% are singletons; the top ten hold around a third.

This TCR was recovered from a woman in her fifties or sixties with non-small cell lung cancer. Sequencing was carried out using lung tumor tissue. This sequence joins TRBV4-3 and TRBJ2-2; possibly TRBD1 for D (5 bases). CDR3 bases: TGCGCCAGCAGCCTCGGACATGGAGTCACCTGGGAGCTGTTTTTT. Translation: CASSLGHGVTWELFF.